These 20 T cell receptor beta chains were all obtained from the same sample, sequenced in a study of cytomegalovirus exposure and HLA in healthy donors. Primers included in the PCR were 60 Vbeta and 13 Jbeta primers. Assay used: immunoSEQ multiplex PCR; TCRdb lists only in-frame clones, some missing. The sample carries 100,000 to 150,000 clones, over 70% recorded once. The source material was PBMCs. The receptors were sampled from a man between 18 and 29 years old in good health and CMV-seropositive.

This chain links TRBV6-5 with TRBJ1-2; D is ambiguous. Germline V gene data show CDR1 as MNHEY and CDR2 as SVGAGI. CDR3 length: 15 residues. Deletions cut 8 bases from V and 3 bases from J, with 19 bases between. The DNA of the CDR3 is TGTGCCAGCTCTCGCGGCGGTTATGGTCACTATGGCTACACCTTC. This translates into CASSRGGYGHYGYTF.

The rearrangement links TRBV13 to TRBJ1-1; no firm D call. The CDR3 runs 15 residues. Per the germline V gene, CDR1 is PRHDT and CDR2 is FYEKMQ (reference sequence). The ends were cut back, 5 bases at V and 2 bases at J, with 15 bases in the middle. In nucleotides, the CDR3 is TGTGCCAGCAGCCCGCTACAGAGATTTAACACTGAAGCTTTCTTT. Translation: CASSPLQRFNTEAFF.

The rearrangement links TRBV5-4 to TRBJ2-1; 8 bases agree with TRBD1. CDR1 is SGHNT and CDR2 is YYREEE in the germline V gene (reference sequence). The ends lost 4 bases at V and 8 bases at J; junction bases unmatched: 11. This CDR3 has 15 amino acids. The CDR3 reads CASSLSGQGRDEQFF. In nucleotides, the CDR3 is TGTGCCAGCAGCCTCTCCGGACAGGGTAGAGATGAGCAGTTCTTC.

This clone was seen more than once but under ten times. This sequence joins TRBV4-3 and TRBJ2-2, with a tentative D call TRBD2 (6 bases). From germline, CDR1 is LGHNA and CDR2 YSLEER. V lost 3 bases to trimming and J lost 7 bases, with 18 bases between them. The CDR3 runs 16 residues. DNA of the CDR3: TGCGCCAGCAGCCAGTCCCGGCGGGGTTCGGTCGGGGAGCTGTTTTTT. Its protein product is CASSQSRRGSVGELFF.

V usage is TRBV15 and J usage is TRBJ2-2; 7 bases agree with TRBD1. V shed 3 bases, J shed 5 bases, and the junction held 3 bases outside the gene matches. The CDR3 contains 14 residues. Germline CDR1 LNHNV, CDR2 YYDKDF (reference sequence). CDR3 residues: CATSRTGFTGELFF. The CDR3 DNA reads TGTGCCACCAGCAGGACAGGGTTTACCGGGGAGCTGTTTTTT.

This clone showed up just a few times. The chain links TRBV6-1 to TRBJ2-1; 7 bases are shared with TRBD1. V was clipped by 4 bases and J by 2 bases; unmatched bases: 11. This CDR3 comprises 17 residues. CDR1 and CDR2 from the germline V gene are MNHNS and SASEGT. The CDR3 here is CASSGIRGRSPYNEQFF. The CDR3, as DNA: TGTGCCAGCAGTGGAATTAGGGGGCGGTCACCCTACAATGAGCAGTTCTTC.

This clone was seen a handful of times. The rearrangement uses TRBV20-1 and TRBJ1-2; D remains ambiguous. The CDR3 runs 11 residues. Germline V CDR1 and CDR2: DFQATT, SNEGSKA (reference sequence). Trimming cost V 3 bases and J 7 bases, with 9 bases left between them. The CDR3 here is CSAREGGGYTF. In DNA, the CDR3 is TGCAGTGCTAGGGAGGGAGGTGGCTACACCTTC.

The chain uses TRBV6-1 and TRBJ1-3; a possible D gene is TRBD1 (6 bases). The V gene lost 7 bases and the J gene lost 0 bases, with 10 bases spanning the gap. The CDR3 length is 14 residues. CDR1 is MNHNS, CDR2 SASEGT, per germline. The CDR3 DNA follows: TGTGCCAGCACTAGGGGGGGCTCTGGAAACACCATATATTTT. Translating gives CASTRGGSGNTIYF.

This clone came up once. This chain connects TRBV10-3 to TRBJ1-5; D remains unclear. Germline lookup yields CDR1 ENHRY and CDR2 SYGVKD. The germline V and J ends were trimmed by 6 bases and 1 base, with 4 bases remaining between them. This CDR3 spans 12 amino acids. This chain's CDR3 is CAISPSNQPQHF. The DNA for the CDR3 is TGTGCCATCAGCCCGAGCAATCAGCCCCAGCATTTT.

This chain joins TRBV7-9 and TRBJ1-5; perhaps TRBD1 as D (5 bases). V lost 5 bases, J lost 4 bases, and 15 bases lay in between. The CDR3 is 15 residues long. Germline CDR1 reads SEHNR; CDR2 reads FQNEAQ (reference sequence). The CDR3 region is CASSPGRQPNQPQHF. CDR3 nucleotide sequence: TGTGCCAGCAGCCCAGGAAGACAGCCTAATCAGCCCCAGCATTTT.

The chain recombines TRBV30 with TRBJ2-7; TRBD2 might be the D (5 bases). TRBJ2-1 explains the end of the DNA better; the J call may be wrong. From germline, CDR1 is GTSNPN and CDR2 SVGIG (reference sequence). This CDR3 spans 16 amino acids. CDR3 coding DNA: TGTGCCTGGAGTGATATCGAGCGGAGCTCCTACAATGAGCAGTTCTTC. It encodes CAWSDIERSSYNEQFF.

The V gene is TRBV6-6, the J gene TRBJ2-7, with D possibly TRBD2 on 5 matching bases. This CDR3 is built from 15 residues. The germline CDR1 and CDR2 sequences are MNHNY and SVGAGI (reference sequence). Trimming cost V 6 bases and J 2 bases, with 17 bases left between them. The CDR3 protein is CASRERASSPYEQYF. In DNA form, the CDR3 reads TGTGCCAGCAGGGAGAGGGCGTCCTCTCCCTACGAGCAGTACTTC.

The chain carries TRBV13 and TRBJ2-7; D might be TRBD2 (5 bases). V was clipped by 0 bases and J by 3 bases, with 6 bases between them. The CDR3 length is 13 residues. Germline V gives CDR1 PRHDT, CDR2 FYEKMQ (reference sequence). The CDR3: CASSLGRGYEQYF. The CDR3 nucleotides read TGTGCCAGCAGCTTAGGCCGGGGCTACGAGCAGTACTTC.

CDR3 amino acids: CASSLGQGRDEQFF. The CDR3 DNA sequence: TGTGCCAGCAGCTTAGGACAGGGACGGGATGAGCAGTTCTTC. The chain uses TRBV7-6 and TRBJ2-1; 7 positions match TRBD1. Trimming took 1 base from V and 8 from J; bases not matched to a gene: 5. From germline, CDR1 is SGHVS and CDR2 FNYEAQ. The CDR3 runs 14 residues.

The chain recombines TRBV7-2 with TRBJ2-7; 8 bases line up with TRBD2. V was clipped by 0 bases and J by 2 bases; unmatched bases: 9. The CDR3 extends over 17 amino acids. Germline assignment: CDR1 SGHTA and CDR2 FQGNSA. CDR3 nucleotides: TGTGCCAGCAGCTTAGCGGGGGAAGGAGCGGGAGCCTACGAGCAGTACTTC. Translated: CASSLAGEGAGAYEQYF.

The V call is TRBV30, the J call TRBJ2-5; weak D call: TRBD2 (6 bases). The CDR3 contains 16 residues. V was trimmed by 2 bases and J by 5 bases, leaving 21 bases between them. Germline V gives CDR1 GTSNPN, CDR2 SVGIG (reference sequence). CDR3 sequence reads: CAWSIGHQRAGETQYF. The DNA for the CDR3 is TGTGCCTGGAGTATAGGACATCAGCGGGCCGGGGAGACCCAGTACTTC.

This rearrangement joins TRBV6-1 to TRBJ2-7; 7 positions agree with TRBD1. The trim removed 6 bases at V and 2 bases at J, leaving 1 base unmatched. The CDR3 is 12 amino acids. Germline CDR1 is MNHNS and CDR2 is SASEGT. CDR3 loop: CASSTGAYEQYF. CDR3 nucleotide sequence: TGTGCCAGCAGCACAGGGGCCTACGAGCAGTACTTC.

This rearrangement joins TRBV30 to TRBJ1-5, with D perhaps TRBD1 (6 bases). This CDR3 has 16 residues. Germline lookup yields CDR1 GTSNPN and CDR2 SVGIG (reference sequence). V lost 3 bases and J lost 3, with 18 bases in between. CDR3 region: CAWSGQSDGANQPQHF. In DNA, the CDR3 is TGTGCCTGGAGCGGACAGTCCGACGGCGCCAATCAGCCCCAGCATTTT.

This chain uses TRBV7-2 with TRBJ2-5, with 7 nucleotides matching TRBD1. The CDR3 totals 15 residues. Trimming cost V 5 bases and J 7 bases; bases outside gene matches: 13. The V gene's germline CDR1 is SGHTA and CDR2 FQGNSA. The CDR3 loop reads CASSAWDSVLGTQYF. Written as DNA, the CDR3 is TGTGCCAGCAGCGCCTGGGACAGTGTCCTTGGGACCCAGTACTTC.

This chain connects TRBV10-1 to TRBJ1-1; D is perhaps TRBD1 (6 bases). V was shortened by 6 bases and J by 1 base, with 15 bases between the two germline ends. The CDR3 is 15 amino acids. Germline values: CDR1 WNHNN, CDR2 SYGVQD (reference sequence). CDR3 region: CASSPATGPNTEAFF. CDR3 in DNA: TGCGCCAGCAGCCCCGCGACAGGTCCGAACACTGAAGCTTTCTTT.